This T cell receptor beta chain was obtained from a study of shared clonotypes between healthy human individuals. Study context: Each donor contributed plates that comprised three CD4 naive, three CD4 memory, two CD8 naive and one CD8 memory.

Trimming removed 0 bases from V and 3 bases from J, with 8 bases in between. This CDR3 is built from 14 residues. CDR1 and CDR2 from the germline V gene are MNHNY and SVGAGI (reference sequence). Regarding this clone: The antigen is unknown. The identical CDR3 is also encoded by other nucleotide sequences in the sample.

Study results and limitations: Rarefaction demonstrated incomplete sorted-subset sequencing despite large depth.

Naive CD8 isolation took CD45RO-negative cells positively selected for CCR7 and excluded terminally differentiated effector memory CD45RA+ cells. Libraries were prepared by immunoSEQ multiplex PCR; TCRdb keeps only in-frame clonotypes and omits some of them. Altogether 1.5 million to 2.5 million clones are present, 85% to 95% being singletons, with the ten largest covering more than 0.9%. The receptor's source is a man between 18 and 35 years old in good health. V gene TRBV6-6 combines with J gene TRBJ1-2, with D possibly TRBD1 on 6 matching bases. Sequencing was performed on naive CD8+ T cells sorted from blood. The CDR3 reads CASSYSEGDYGYTF. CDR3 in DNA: TGTGCCAGCAGTTACTCAGAGGGGGACTATGGCTACACCTTC.